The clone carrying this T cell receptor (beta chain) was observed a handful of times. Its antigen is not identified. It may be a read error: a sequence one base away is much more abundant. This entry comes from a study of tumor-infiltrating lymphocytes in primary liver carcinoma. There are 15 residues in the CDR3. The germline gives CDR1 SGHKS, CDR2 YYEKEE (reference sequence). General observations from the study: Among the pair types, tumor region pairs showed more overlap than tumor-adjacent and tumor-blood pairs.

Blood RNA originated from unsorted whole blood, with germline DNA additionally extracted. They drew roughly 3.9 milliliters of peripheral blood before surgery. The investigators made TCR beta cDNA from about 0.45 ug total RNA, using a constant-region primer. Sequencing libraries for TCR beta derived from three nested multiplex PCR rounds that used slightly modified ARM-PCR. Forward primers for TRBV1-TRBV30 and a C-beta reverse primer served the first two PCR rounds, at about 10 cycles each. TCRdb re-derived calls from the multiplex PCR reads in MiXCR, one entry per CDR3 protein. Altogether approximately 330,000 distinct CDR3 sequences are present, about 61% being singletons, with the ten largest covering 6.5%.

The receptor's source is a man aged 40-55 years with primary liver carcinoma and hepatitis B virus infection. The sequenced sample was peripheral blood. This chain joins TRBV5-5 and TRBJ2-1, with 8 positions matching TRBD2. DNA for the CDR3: TGTGCCAGCAGCCAAGGACTAGCCGATGAGAATGAGCGGTTCTTC. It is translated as CASSQGLADENERFF.